A single T cell receptor beta chain is shown here with its context. Its matching antigen is unknown. Compared with germline, one end of the junction differs, possibly owing to a read error. These data belong to a study of tumor-infiltrating lymphocytes in primary liver carcinoma. Study conclusions and caveats: Tumor-adjacent and tumor-blood pairs displayed less overlap than did pairs of tumor regions.

Scientists recovered RNA and DNA together from approximately 20-30 mg of unsorted bulk tissue. Germline CDR1 SGHAT, CDR2 FQNNGV. This CDR3 contains 14 residues. A primer matching the constant region was used to make TCR beta cDNA from around 460 ng of total RNA. Libraries of TCR beta came from three nested multiplex PCR rounds with slightly modified ARM-PCR. PCR rounds one and two used TRBV1-TRBV30 forward primers with a C-beta reverse primer for approximately 10 cycles each. TCRdb passed the multiplex PCR reads through MiXCR, listing each CDR3 protein once. The repertoire has about 84,000 distinct CDR3 sequences, 72% of them found once; the top ten carry approximately 19%.

The sequence was collected from a man aged 40-49 years with primary liver carcinoma and hepatitis B virus infection. Specimen: liver tumor tissue from sampling region 1. Subset noted: tumor region T1, superior pole. V gene TRBV11-2 combines with J gene TRBJ1-4; D is perhaps TRBD1 (5 bases). The CDR3, as DNA: TGTGCCAGCAGTTTAGAGGCTGGGGACGAAAAAATGTTTTTT. Translation gives CASSLEAGDEKMFF.